This entry lists 10 T cell receptor beta chains sequenced from one sample in a study of blood T cell repertoires in COVID-19. Clones were read by immunoSEQ multiplex PCR, and TCRdb kept only the in-frame ones, dropping some. The sample lists around 92,000 clones, roughly 86% occurring once. Sequencing used peripheral blood. Receptors were obtained from a woman aged 55-75 years in a cohort sampled during active or convalescent COVID-19.

V usage is TRBV5-3 and J usage is TRBJ2-6, with a possible D match to TRBD1 (6 bases). TRBV5-3 is sorted into the ORF group, with uncertain function. The CDR3 consists of 21 residues. Trimming removed 5 bases at V and 0 bases at J, with 27 bases between. CDR3 coding DNA: TGTGCCAGAAGTCGACCGAACAGGGTCGTAAACTTGAGCTCTGGGGCCAACGTCCTGACTTTC. The encoded protein is CARSRPNRVVNLSSGANVLTF.

The chain recombines TRBV5-4 with TRBJ2-1; 8 positions agree with TRBD2. The CDR3 contains 15 residues. V shed 5 bases, J shed 5 bases, and the junction held 9 bases outside the gene matches. CDR1 is SGHNT, CDR2 YYREEE, per germline (reference sequence). CDR3 DNA sequence: TGTGCCAGCAGTCCAAGCGGGGGCCTTGACAATGAGCAGTTCTTC. It translates to CASSPSGGLDNEQFF.

The CDR3 DNA reads TGTGCCAGTAGTTCCGGGAGGGCCGATGAGCAGTTCTTC. It codes for CASSSGRADEQFF. The rearrangement uses TRBV19 and TRBJ2-1; 8 bases agree with TRBD2. V was pared by 5 bases and J by 8 bases, with 5 bases of the junction left unmatched. The CDR3 covers 13 residues. Germline-derived CDR1 and CDR2 are LNHDA and SQIVND (reference sequence).

The chain joins TRBV11-2 to TRBJ2-3; TRBD1 agrees at 9 bases. CDR1 is SGHAT, CDR2 FQNNGV, per germline. The CDR3 consists of 14 residues. Unmatched junction bases numbered 4, after V lost 4 bases and J lost 5 bases. In DNA form, the CDR3 reads TGTGCCAGCAGCTGGACAGGGGCGGGAGATACGCAGTATTTT. Encoded protein: CASSWTGAGDTQYF.

V gene TRBV2 combines with J gene TRBJ1-1; tentatively, D is TRBD1 (5 bases). Per germline, CDR1 SNHLY and CDR2 FYNNEI. V lost 6 bases to trimming and J lost 1 base, with 9 bases between them. The CDR3 runs 13 residues. The CDR3 protein is CASRKDRNTEAFF. The CDR3 DNA is TGTGCCAGCAGGAAAGACAGGAACACTGAAGCTTTCTTT.

V is TRBV19 and J is TRBJ2-3, with a possible D match to TRBD1 (6 bases). The CDR3 covers 13 residues. V gave up 1 base and J gave up 5 bases, with 7 bases separating them. Germline CDR1 reads LNHDA; CDR2 reads SQIVND (reference sequence). The CDR3 sequence: CASSIGDIDTQYF. DNA for the CDR3: TGTGCCAGTAGTATAGGGGACATAGATACGCAGTATTTT.

This sequence joins TRBV5-1 and TRBJ2-1, with a weak D call TRBD2 (6 bases). Trimming stripped 6 bases from V and 10 bases from J, with 17 bases between. The CDR3 has 13 residues. Germline CDR1 is SGHRS and CDR2 is YFSETQ. The CDR3 reads CASNPGTPGEQFF. The CDR3 DNA sequence: TGCGCCAGCAACCCCGGGACTCCCGGCGAGCAGTTCTTC.

The rearrangement links TRBV5-1 to TRBJ1-1; D may be TRBD1 (5 bases). Trimming removed 4 bases from V and 0 bases from J, with 10 bases in between. Germline CDR1 is SGHRS and CDR2 is YFSETQ. The CDR3 covers 14 residues. Here the CDR3 reads CASSGGLMNTEAFF. CDR3 DNA: TGCGCCAGCAGCGGGGGACTAATGAACACTGAAGCTTTCTTT.

The chain couples TRBV3-1 (or the pseudogene TRBV3-2) to TRBJ1-3; no definite D call. Trimming shortened V by 4 bases and J by 0 bases, and 7 bases separated the two germline ends. This CDR3 comprises 14 residues. Germline values: CDR1 LGHDT, CDR2 YNNKEL (reference sequence). In nucleotides, the CDR3 is TGTGCCAGCAGCCCGACTTTCTCTGGAAACACCATATATTTT. This codes for CASSPTFSGNTIYF.

The chain couples TRBV7-9 to TRBJ1-4; 10 nucleotides agree with TRBD1. This CDR3 contains 14 residues. Germline V CDR1 and CDR2: SEHNR, FQNEAQ (reference sequence). The trim removed 5 bases at V and 6 bases at J, leaving 3 bases unmatched. The CDR3 bases are TGTGCCAGCAGCCCCGGACAGGGGGATGAAAAACTGTTTTTT. As protein: CASSPGQGDEKLFF. Full variable domain (outside the CDR3, taken from reference TRBV7-9 and TRBJ1-4): DTGVSQNPRHKITKRGQNVTFRCDPISEHNRLYWYRQTLGQGPEFLTYFQNEAQLEKSRLLSDRFSAERPKGSFSTLEIQRTEQGDSAMYLCASSPGQGDEKLFFGSGTQLSVL.